This entry concerns a single T cell receptor (beta chain). Its antigen is unknown. The input lacks base qualities; no much larger clone sits a single base away. The time point label, as the study defines it: baseline before first vaccination. Samples from vaccinated people were obtained from the UK trials COV001 and COV002, which included a single-blind randomized controlled phase 2/3 trial of AZD1222 (ChAdOx1 nCoV-19) in healthy adults. Trial participant PBMC samples were collected at day 0 and day 28 after the second dose for TCRbeta chain sequencing. This sample stems from a study of T cell responses to AZD1222 COVID-19 vaccine (dated by TCRdb to the early 2020s). Broadly, across the study: AZD1222 recipients whose second dose came at about 4 weeks and those whose second dose came at about 12 weeks were combined into one group, since spike-specific TCR depth and breadth did not differ between the two schedules. A total of 233 trial participants underwent TCR sequencing, of whom about 210 received two doses of AZD1222 and about 25 received two doses of the MenACWY control vaccine. Trial participants were enrolled into age subgroups of 18-55, 56-69 and 70-plus years, which contained 148, 28 and 57 TCR-sequenced participants, respectively.

At the junction V is shortened by 3 bases and J by 4 bases; bases outside the gene matches: 3. The CDR1 and CDR2 encoded by the germline V gene are KGHSH and LQKENI. The cysteine opens and the phenylalanine closes a CDR3 of 15 amino acids. The CDR3 DNA has 45 bases and is translated from base 1. Paper-wide results and their limitations: Reportedly, close to half of the unique spike-specific TCRs recognized epitopes lying outside the regions that are mutated in the B.1.351 and B.1.1.7 variants. The whole spike protein was spanned by vaccine-associated CD4 TCRs, and dominant responses were seen in regions 160-218 and 743-854. In the small 56-69-year group, the increase in depth fell short of significance, most likely because of low power. Because no day 14 peak-response samples were available, repertoires were characterized only after the peak T cell response. Only five to seven AZD1222 recipients were SARS-CoV-2 seropositive at baseline, limiting conclusions about previously exposed vaccinees. A significant rise in spike-specific TCR breadth and depth was observed after two AZD1222 doses relative to day 0 and relative to MenACWY recipients. Most participants were white British and females outnumbered males, and the authors suggested that clonal diversity may have been underestimated.

The CDR3 regions of human TCRbeta chains were analyzed by immunosequencing. The source study handled its data this way. Repertoire TCRs were checked for matches against a reference library of SARS-CoV-2-specific TCRs that had been generated using the MIRA antigen-specificity platform. Breadth was defined as the fraction of unique TCRs that were SARS-CoV-2-associated. Depth was defined as the fraction of total T cells that were SARS-CoV-2-associated. Using the MIRA data, every spike-specific TCR was mapped to the spike region that the TCR reacted to and assigned to either a CD4 or a CD8 class. Log10-transformed breadth and depth values were compared by one-way ANOVA with Sidak's multiple comparisons tests. What TCRdb holds here is the immuneACCESS table cut down to in-frame rearrangements. Part of the clones is not present; checked against another copy, under half of the missing clones reflect an unresolved V gene, and the others are unexplained. The V and J calls and clone size come from that table; D and trimming were worked out from the DNA. The sample data list some 85,000 clones, and roughly nine tenths of these were observed just once. The ten largest account for 6.5% to 8.5% of the sample.

The sequence was obtained from an adult in good health. Sample: peripheral blood, taken on day 0 of AZD1222 vaccination. The V gene is TRBV18 and the J gene is TRBJ1-3; the central 10 bases match TRBD1. The sequenced DNA is TGTGCCAGCTCACCTCGACAGGGGGCAGGAAACACCATATATTTT. The encoded protein is CASSPRQGAGNTIYF.